Below are 20 T cell receptor beta chains sequenced from a single sample in a study of blood T cell repertoires in COVID-19. Data came from immunoSEQ multiplex PCR; TCRdb stores just in-frame clones and leaves some out. The sample has 250,000 or so clones, around 90% seen once. The specimen was PBMCs or T cells enriched from blood (not recorded which). The receptor set was obtained from a woman in her forties who had been exposed to COVID-19.

This chain uses TRBV5-1 with TRBJ2-7; 7 positions match TRBD1. Germline V gene data show CDR1 as SGHRS and CDR2 as YFSETQ. The CDR3 length is 13 residues. The J segment lost 4 bases and the V segment lost 3 bases, leaving 4 bases of the junction unmatched. The CDR3 protein is CASSSTGEYEQYF. The CDR3, as DNA: TGCGCCAGCAGCTCCACAGGGGAATACGAGCAGTACTTC.

The chain carries TRBV28 and TRBJ1-3; 7 nucleotides agree with TRBD1. The V and J ends lost 2 bases and 1 base, in that order; junction bases with no gene match: 2. The CDR3 loop spans 15 amino acids. Germline CDR1 is MDHEN and CDR2 is SYDVKM. The CDR3: CASSLPGGSGNTIYF. The CDR3 DNA sequence: TGTGCCAGCAGTTTACCAGGGGGTTCTGGAAACACCATATATTTT. The full variable domain, with the rest looked up from reference TRBV28 and TRBJ1-3, is DVKVTQSSRYLVKRTGEKVFLECVQDMDHENMFWYRQDPGLGLRLIYFSYDVKMKEKGDIPEGYSVSREKKERFSLILESASTNQTSMYLCASSLPGGSGNTIYFGEGSWLTVV.

The chain uses TRBV7-2 and TRBJ1-1, with 8 bases aligning to TRBD1. The CDR3 length is 17 residues. V shed 2 bases and J 5 bases; nucleotides not matched to a gene: 13. Germline CDR1 is SGHTA and CDR2 is FQGNSA. The DNA for the CDR3 is TGTGCCAGCAGCTTAACCGGGTCAGGGGGCGCGGAGACTGAAGCTTTCTTT. Amino acid sequence: CASSLTGSGGAETEAFF.

The genes are TRBV27 and TRBJ1-4; D call uncertain. The CDR3 loop spans 15 amino acids. The germline CDR1 and CDR2 sequences are MNHEY and SMNVEV (reference sequence). V was shortened by 5 bases and J by 0 bases, with 10 bases between the two germline ends. CDR3 nucleotides: TGTGCCAGCAGTCGCTTAGATGCAACTAATGAAAAACTGTTTTTT. Amino acids: CASSRLDATNEKLFF.

The chain joins TRBV28 to TRBJ2-7; D is ambiguous. Germline CDR1 and CDR2: MDHEN and SYDVKM. CDR3 size: 12 residues. V was shortened by 10 bases and J by 0 bases, with 10 bases between the two germline ends. CDR3 loop: CATSRSSYEQYF. For the CDR3, the DNA is TGTGCCACGTCCCGGAGCTCCTACGAGCAGTACTTC.

CDR3 loop: CASSSILPAGIEKLFF. CDR3 sequence (DNA): TGTGCCAGCAGCTCTATCCTCCCGGCAGGGATTGAAAAACTGTTTTTT. The chain uses TRBV7-9 and TRBJ1-4, with a possible D match to TRBD1 (5 bases). The CDR3 is 16 residues long. CDR1 is SEHNR, CDR2 FQNEAQ, per germline (reference sequence). V was shortened by 4 bases and J by 7 bases, with 19 bases between the two germline ends.

J is TRBJ2-5 and V is TRBV28; D gene uncertain. CDR1 MDHEN and CDR2 SYDVKM come from the germline V gene. The germline V and J ends were trimmed by 7 bases and 1 base, with 10 bases remaining between them. The CDR3 sequence is 13 residues long. The CDR3 reads CASIGYGQETQYF. The CDR3 DNA reads as TGTGCCAGCATCGGTTACGGCCAAGAGACCCAGTACTTC.

This clone came up once. This sequence joins TRBV7-2 and TRBJ2-3; TRBD2 aligns across 11 bases. Trimming at V came to 3 bases and at J to 5 bases, leaving 4 bases not matched to a gene. The germline V gene has CDR1 SGHTA and CDR2 FQGNSA. This CDR3 is built from 15 residues. Here the CDR3 reads CASSFSGGAGDTQYF. The CDR3 DNA is TGTGCCAGCAGCTTTAGCGGGGGGGCCGGAGATACGCAGTATTTT.

This clone was seen a handful of times. The CDR3 loop is CASSLSLLYGYTF. DNA of the CDR3: TGTGCCAGCAGCTTAAGCTTGCTCTATGGCTACACCTTC. The J gene is TRBJ1-2, the V gene TRBV11-2, with D uncertain. There are 13 residues in the CDR3. Germline CDR1 and CDR2: SGHAT and FQNNGV. V lost 2 bases to trimming and J lost 4 bases, with 8 bases between them.

The rearrangement joins TRBV10-3 to TRBJ2-3, with 13 bases that match TRBD2. V shed 6 bases and J 2 bases; nucleotides not matched to a gene: 11. The CDR3 runs to 18 residues. CDR1 is ENHRY, CDR2 SYGVKD, per germline. The CDR3 is CAISPGRLAGGYTDTQYF. Here the CDR3 DNA reads TGTGCCATCAGCCCCGGCCGACTAGCGGGGGGATACACAGATACGCAGTATTTT.

The gene calls are TRBV24-1 and TRBJ1-2; no clear D. CDR1 KGHDR and CDR2 SFDVKD come from the germline V gene. V was shortened by 3 bases and J by 1 base, with 11 bases between the two germline ends. The CDR3 loop spans 15 amino acids. The CDR3 here is CATSDPRVGNYGYTF. The CDR3 nucleotides are TGTGCCACCAGTGATCCGCGGGTGGGTAACTATGGCTACACCTTC.

CDR3 in DNA: TGTGCCAGCAGTTTAAGACAGGTTGAAGCTTTCTTT. It yields the protein CASSLRQVEAFF. This chain links TRBV28 with TRBJ1-1, with TRBD1 as a possible D gene (6 bases). Germline V gene lookup returns CDR1 MDHEN and CDR2 SYDVKM. This CDR3 contains 12 residues. V was pared by 2 bases and J by 7 bases, with 8 bases between.

This rearrangement joins TRBV27 to TRBJ2-1; 7 bases match TRBD1. With V trimmed by 2 bases and J by 9 bases, 7 bases remained unmatched. Germline V CDR1 and CDR2: MNHEY, SMNVEV (reference sequence). This CDR3 is 14 amino acids long. The DNA of the CDR3 is TGTGCCAGCAGTTTAAACGACAGGGCTGGTGAGCAGTTCTTC. It codes for CASSLNDRAGEQFF.

In this sample, this clone turned up a few times. The gene calls are TRBV6-5 and TRBJ1-1; no clear D gene. CDR1 is MNHEY and CDR2 is SVGAGI in the germline V gene. The CDR3 spans 11 residues. V lost 6 bases and J lost 5, with 7 bases in between. The CDR3 DNA follows: TGTGCCAGCAGGGGCCCTACTGAAGCTTTCTTT. Its protein product is CASRGPTEAFF.

This sequence joins TRBV5-1 and TRBJ2-2; 10 nucleotides line up with TRBD1. The CDR3 runs 16 residues. Germline V gene sequence: CDR1 SGHRS, CDR2 YFSETQ. J lost 5 bases, V lost 1 base, and 5 bases had no gene match. The CDR3 protein is CASSLWGTGVTGELFF. The DNA of the CDR3 is TGCGCCAGCAGCTTGTGGGGGACAGGGGTAACCGGGGAGCTGTTTTTT.

The chain carries TRBV7-9 and TRBJ1-1; TRBD1 matches 9 bases. The CDR3 runs 14 residues. Per germline, CDR1 SEHNR and CDR2 FQNEAQ (reference sequence). Trimming cost V 5 bases and J 8 bases; bases outside gene matches: 9. The CDR3 DNA reads as TGTGCCAGCAGCGTTCATTACAGGGGGCAGGAAGCTTTCTTT. Residues: CASSVHYRGQEAFF. The full variable domain, completed using reference TRBV7-9 and TRBJ1-1, is DTGVSQNPRHKITKRGQNVTFRCDPISEHNRLYWYRQTLGQGPEFLTYFQNEAQLEKSRLLSDRFSAERPKGSFSTLEIQRTEQGDSAMYLCASSVHYRGQEAFFGQGTRLTVV.

The V and J genes are TRBV7-9 and TRBJ1-6; a weak D match, TRBD1 (6 bases). Per the germline V gene, CDR1 is SEHNR and CDR2 is FQNEAQ (reference sequence). V dropped 1 base and J dropped 10 bases, with 20 bases sitting between them. This CDR3 has 17 amino acids. The CDR3: CASSLVGRGSFGSPLHF. The CDR3 bases are TGTGCCAGCAGCTTAGTAGGCAGGGGTAGTTTTGGATCACCCCTCCACTTT.

This clone showed up just once. The chain combines TRBV4-3 with TRBJ2-5; D possibly corresponds to TRBD2 (5 bases). CDR3 size: 13 residues. The V and J ends lost 3 bases and 4 bases respectively, with 9 bases between them. Looked up from germline, CDR1 is LGHNA and CDR2 is YSLEER. CDR3 sequence reads: CASSQALAETQYF. The CDR3 DNA sequence: TGCGCCAGCAGCCAGGCCCTAGCAGAGACCCAGTACTTC.

This clone occurred once. Other DNA sequences in this sample translate to the same CDR3. This chain uses TRBV5-4 with TRBJ2-3, with a tentative D call TRBD1 (6 bases). Deletions cut 0 bases from V and 3 bases from J, with 8 bases between. This CDR3 contains 14 residues. CDR1 is SGHNT, CDR2 YYREEE, per germline (reference sequence). This chain's CDR3 is CASSLGRGTDTQYF. CDR3 DNA sequence: TGTGCCAGCAGCTTGGGCAGGGGTACAGATACGCAGTATTTT.

V usage is TRBV5-1 and J usage is TRBJ2-7; D is unresolved. This CDR3 comprises 11 residues. Germline assignment: CDR1 SGHRS and CDR2 YFSETQ. This chain's CDR3 is CASISTYEQYV. Here the CDR3 DNA reads TGTGCCAGCATATCGACATACGAGCAGTACGTC.